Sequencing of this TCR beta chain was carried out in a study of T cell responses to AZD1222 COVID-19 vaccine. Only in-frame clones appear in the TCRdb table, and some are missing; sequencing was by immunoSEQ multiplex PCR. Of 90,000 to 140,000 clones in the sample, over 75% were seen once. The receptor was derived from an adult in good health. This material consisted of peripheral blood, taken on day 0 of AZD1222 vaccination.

DNA for the CDR3: TGTGCCAGCAGTTTATATGAAAACTATGGCTACACCTTC. Translated, it gives CASSLYENYGYTF. The V gene is TRBV28, the J gene TRBJ1-2; D gene ambiguous. Per the germline V gene, CDR1 is MDHEN and CDR2 is SYDVKM. V lost 1 base, J lost 2 bases, and 5 bases lay in between. This CDR3 comprises 13 residues.